This T cell receptor (beta chain) stems from a study of PD-L1 blockade in urothelial cancer. Germline loops: CDR1 SGHTA, CDR2 FQGTGA. Germline trimming cut 6 bases from V and 9 bases from J; bases unmatched to any gene: 7. This CDR3 contains 15 residues. Using immunoSEQ multiplex PCR, the repertoire was profiled, and TCRdb retains in-frame clones only, with some absent. The table has approximately 79,000 clones, 91% seen once. Time point meaning: peripheral blood 6 weeks after treatment start. Samples were collected from each patient before treatment and during treatment. Each patient gave between 1 and 8 of them in total.

Sequenced material: PBMCs, taken around atezolizumab (anti-PD-L1) treatment. This sequence originates from a woman aged 80 or over with urothelial cancer. J is TRBJ2-1 and V is TRBV7-3; 14 bases map to TRBD2. In nucleotides, the CDR3 is TGTGCCAGCAGTCCGGGACTAGCGGGAGCGGGTGAGCAGTTCTTC. Its translation is CASSPGLAGAGEQFF.